This T cell receptor (beta chain) was sequenced in a study of cytomegalovirus exposure and HLA in healthy donors. Amplification used 60 Vbeta primers and 13 Jbeta primers. Produced via immunoSEQ multiplex PCR; TCRdb's table is partial and in-frame only. This table has about 210,000 clones, 75% to 80% appearing once. Study results and limitations: Some V segments, including TRBV6-2 and TRBV6-3, were excluded as indistinguishable.

Comment on this clone: Its antigen remains unidentified.

Germline loops: CDR1 SQVTM, CDR2 ANQGSEA. This CDR3 is built from 12 residues. The ends lost 6 bases at V and 3 bases at J; junction bases unmatched: 2. The V and J genes are TRBV29-1 and TRBJ1-1; 9 bases are shared with TRBD1. Sequences were obtained from PBMCs. The TCR was taken from a woman aged 25 to 39 in good health and CMV-seropositive. The CDR3: CSVRQGDTEAFF. CDR3 DNA sequence: TGCAGCGTCCGACAGGGGGACACTGAAGCTTTCTTT.